This TCR beta chain was identified in a study of cytomegalovirus exposure and HLA in healthy donors. On the study more broadly: A subsequent analysis stated that the 100 to 150 validation repertoires were run on the same platform as the approximately 660 first-cohort repertoires. General study points: A classifier reportedly called cytomegalovirus status with high sensitivity and specificity.

Some clones are missing from TCRdb's copy, which holds only in-frame ones; the method was immunoSEQ multiplex PCR. The sample carries roughly 150,000 clones, roughly nine tenths recorded once. With respect to this clone: No antigen is known for it.

Sequencing used PBMCs. The TCR comes from a woman younger than 30 in good health and CMV-seropositive.

CDR3 residues: CASAKTDNTEAFF. CDR3 bases: TGTGCCAGCGCCAAGACAGATAACACTGAAGCTTTCTTT. The chain carries TRBV7-3 and TRBJ1-1; a possible D gene is TRBD1 (5 bases). The CDR3 is made up of 13 amino acids. V was clipped by 8 bases and J by 2 bases, with 12 bases between them. Per the germline V gene, CDR1 is SGHTA and CDR2 is FQGTGA. Together with reference TRBV7-3 and TRBJ1-1, the CDR3 gives the full variable domain: GAGVSQTPSNKVTEKGKYVELRCDPISGHTALYWYRQSLGQGPEFLIYFQGTGAADDSGLPNDRFFAVRPEGSVSTLKIQRTERGDSAVYLCASAKTDNTEAFFGQGTRLTVV.